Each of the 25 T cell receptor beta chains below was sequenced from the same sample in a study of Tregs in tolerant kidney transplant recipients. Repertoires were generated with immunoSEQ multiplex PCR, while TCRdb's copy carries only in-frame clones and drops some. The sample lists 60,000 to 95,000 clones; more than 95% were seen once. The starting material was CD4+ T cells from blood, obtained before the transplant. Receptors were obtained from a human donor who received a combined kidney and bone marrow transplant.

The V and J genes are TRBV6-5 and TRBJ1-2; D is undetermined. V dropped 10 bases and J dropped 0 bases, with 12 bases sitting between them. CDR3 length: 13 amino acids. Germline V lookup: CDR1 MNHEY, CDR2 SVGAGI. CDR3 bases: TGTGCCACCGCCGGTTTCGCTAACTATGGCTACACCTTC. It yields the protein CATAGFANYGYTF.

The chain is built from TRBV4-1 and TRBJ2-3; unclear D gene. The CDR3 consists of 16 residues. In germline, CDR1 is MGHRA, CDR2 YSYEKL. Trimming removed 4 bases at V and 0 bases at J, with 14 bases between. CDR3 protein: CASSPTRPLSTDTQYF. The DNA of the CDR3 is TGCGCCAGCAGCCCCACGCGTCCACTAAGCACAGATACGCAGTATTTT.

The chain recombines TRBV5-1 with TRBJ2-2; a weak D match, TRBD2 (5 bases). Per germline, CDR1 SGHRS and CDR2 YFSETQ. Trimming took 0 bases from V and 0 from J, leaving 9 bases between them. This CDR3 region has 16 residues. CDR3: CASSLVAGPNTGELFF. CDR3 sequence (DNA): TGCGCCAGCAGCTTGGTTGCGGGTCCGAACACCGGGGAGCTGTTTTTT.

In nucleotides, the CDR3 is TGTGCCAGCAGTGAAGTACAGGGGACTGAAGCTTTCTTT. It codes for CASSEVQGTEAFF. This chain links TRBV6-4 with TRBJ1-1; TRBD1 matches 7 bases. J lost 5 bases, V lost 3 bases, and 3 bases had no gene match. The CDR3 loop spans 13 amino acids. The germline gives CDR1 MRHNA, CDR2 SNTAGT.

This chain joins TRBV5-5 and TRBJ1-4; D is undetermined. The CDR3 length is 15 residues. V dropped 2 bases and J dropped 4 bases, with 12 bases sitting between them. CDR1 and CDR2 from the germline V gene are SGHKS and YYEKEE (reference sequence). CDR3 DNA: TGTGCCAGCAGCTTTTTCCTCGCGGGTAATGAAAAACTGTTTTTT. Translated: CASSFFLAGNEKLFF.

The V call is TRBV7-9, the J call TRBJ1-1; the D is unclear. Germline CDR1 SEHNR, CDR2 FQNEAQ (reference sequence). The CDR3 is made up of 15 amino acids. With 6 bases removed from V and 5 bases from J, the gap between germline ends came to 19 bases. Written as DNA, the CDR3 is TGTGCCAGCAGTAAGAGTAACCAGGATGGGACTGAAGCTTTCTTT. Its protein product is CASSKSNQDGTEAFF.

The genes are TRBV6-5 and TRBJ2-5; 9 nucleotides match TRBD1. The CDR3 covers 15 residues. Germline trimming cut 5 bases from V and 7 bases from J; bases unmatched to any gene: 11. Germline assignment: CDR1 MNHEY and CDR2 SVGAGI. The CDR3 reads CASSRTGDRLVTQYF. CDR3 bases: TGTGCCAGCAGTCGGACAGGGGATCGCTTGGTGACCCAGTACTTC.

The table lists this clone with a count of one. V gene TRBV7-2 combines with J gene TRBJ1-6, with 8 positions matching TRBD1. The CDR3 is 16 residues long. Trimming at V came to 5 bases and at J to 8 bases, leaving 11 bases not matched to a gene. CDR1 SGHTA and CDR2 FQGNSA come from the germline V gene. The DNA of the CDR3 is TGTGCCAGCAGCCCCCAGACAGGGGCCCGTTATTCACCCCTCCACTTT. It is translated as CASSPQTGARYSPLHF.

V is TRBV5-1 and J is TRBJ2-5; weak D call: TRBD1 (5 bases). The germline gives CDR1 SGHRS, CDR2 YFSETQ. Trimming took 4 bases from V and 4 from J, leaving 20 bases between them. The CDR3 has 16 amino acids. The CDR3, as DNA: TGCGCCAGCAGCCTGGCCCCGTCCAGGGCTTCAGAGACCCAGTACTTC. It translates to CASSLAPSRASETQYF.

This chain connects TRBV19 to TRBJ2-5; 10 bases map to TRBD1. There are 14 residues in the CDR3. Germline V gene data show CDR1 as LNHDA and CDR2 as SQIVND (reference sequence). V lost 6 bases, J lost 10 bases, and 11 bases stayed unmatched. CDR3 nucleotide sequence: TGTGCCAGTAGATTCCGGGACAGGGGCGGGAACCAGTACTTC. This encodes CASRFRDRGGNQYF.

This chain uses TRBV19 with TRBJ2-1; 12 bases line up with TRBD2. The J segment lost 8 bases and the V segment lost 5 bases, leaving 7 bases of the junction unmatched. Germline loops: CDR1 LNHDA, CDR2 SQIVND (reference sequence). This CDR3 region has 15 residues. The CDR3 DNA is TGTGCCAGTAGTCGCCCGACTAGCGGGGGCGATGAGCAGTTCTTC. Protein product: CASSRPTSGGDEQFF.

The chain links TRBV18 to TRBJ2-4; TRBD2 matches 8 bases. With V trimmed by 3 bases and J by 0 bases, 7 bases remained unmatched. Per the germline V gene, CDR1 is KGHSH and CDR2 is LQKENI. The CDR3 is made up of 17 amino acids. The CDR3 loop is CASSPGIAGLAKNIQYF. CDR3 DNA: TGTGCCAGCTCACCCGGTATAGCGGGACTAGCCAAAAACATTCAGTACTTC.

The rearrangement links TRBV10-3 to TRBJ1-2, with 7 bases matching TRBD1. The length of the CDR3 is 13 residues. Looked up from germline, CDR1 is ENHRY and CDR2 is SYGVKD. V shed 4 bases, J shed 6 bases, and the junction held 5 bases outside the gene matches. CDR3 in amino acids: CAISAGQIHGYTF. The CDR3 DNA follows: TGTGCCATCAGTGCGGGACAGATCCATGGCTACACCTTC.

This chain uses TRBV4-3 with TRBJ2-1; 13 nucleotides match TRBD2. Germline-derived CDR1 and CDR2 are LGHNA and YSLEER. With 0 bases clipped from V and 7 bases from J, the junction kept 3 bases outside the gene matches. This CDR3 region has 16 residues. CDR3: CASSQEGLAGTNEQFF. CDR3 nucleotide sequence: TGCGCCAGCAGCCAAGAGGGACTAGCGGGGACGAATGAGCAGTTCTTC.

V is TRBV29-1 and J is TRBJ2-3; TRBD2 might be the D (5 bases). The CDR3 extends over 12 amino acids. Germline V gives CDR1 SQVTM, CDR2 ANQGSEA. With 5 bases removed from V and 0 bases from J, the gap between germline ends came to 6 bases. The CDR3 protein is CSVRTSTDTQYF. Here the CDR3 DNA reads TGCAGCGTTCGGACTAGCACAGATACGCAGTATTTT.

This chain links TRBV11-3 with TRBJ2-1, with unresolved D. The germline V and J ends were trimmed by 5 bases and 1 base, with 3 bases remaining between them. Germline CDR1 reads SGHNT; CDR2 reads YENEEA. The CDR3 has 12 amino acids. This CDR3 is CASSLSYNEQFF. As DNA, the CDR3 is TGTGCCAGCAGCCTTTCCTACAATGAGCAGTTCTTC.

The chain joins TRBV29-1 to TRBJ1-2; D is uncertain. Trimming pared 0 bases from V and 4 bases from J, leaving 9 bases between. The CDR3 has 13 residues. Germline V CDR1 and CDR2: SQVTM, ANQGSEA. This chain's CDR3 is CSVEDPGGYGYTF. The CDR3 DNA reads TGCAGCGTTGAAGATCCAGGAGGCTATGGCTACACCTTC.

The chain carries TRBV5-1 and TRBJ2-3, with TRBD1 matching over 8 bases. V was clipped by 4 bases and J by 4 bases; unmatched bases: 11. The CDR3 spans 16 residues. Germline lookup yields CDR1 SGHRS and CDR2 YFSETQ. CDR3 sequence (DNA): TGCGCCAGCAGCCCCAGGAGCAGGGGGCTATCAGATACGCAGTATTTT. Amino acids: CASSPRSRGLSDTQYF. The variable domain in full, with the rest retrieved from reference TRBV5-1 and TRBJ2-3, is KAGVTQTPRYLIKTRGQQVTLSCSPISGHRSVSWYQQTPGQGLQFLFEYFSETQRNKGNFPGRFSGRQFSNSRSEMNVSTLELGDSALYLCASSPRSRGLSDTQYFGPGTRLTVL.

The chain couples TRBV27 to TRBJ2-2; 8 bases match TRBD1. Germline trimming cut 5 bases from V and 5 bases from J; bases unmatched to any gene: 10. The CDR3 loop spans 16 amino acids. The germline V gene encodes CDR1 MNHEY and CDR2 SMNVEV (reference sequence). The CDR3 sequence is CASSPSGTGSTGELFF. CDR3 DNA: TGTGCCAGCAGTCCATCGGGGACAGGCTCAACCGGGGAGCTGTTTTTT.

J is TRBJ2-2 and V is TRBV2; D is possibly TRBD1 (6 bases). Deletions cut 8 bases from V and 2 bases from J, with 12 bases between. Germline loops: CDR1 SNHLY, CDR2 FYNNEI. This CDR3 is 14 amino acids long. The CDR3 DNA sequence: TGTGCCAGCGTTAGGGGGAGTAACACCGGGGAGCTGTTTTTT. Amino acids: CASVRGSNTGELFF.

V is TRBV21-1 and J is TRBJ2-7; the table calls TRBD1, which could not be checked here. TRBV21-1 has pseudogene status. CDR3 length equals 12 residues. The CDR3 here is CASSLADYEQYF. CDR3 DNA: TGTGCCAGCAGCCTTGCAGACTACGAGCAGTACTTC.

CDR3 sequence (DNA): TGTGCCTGGAGTGTACAATCGAGAGGCGGCTACACCTTC. Its translation: CAWSVQSRGGYTF. V usage is TRBV30 and J usage is TRBJ1-2; D gene unclear. The CDR3 spans 13 residues. V lost 0 bases, J lost 8 bases, and 13 bases lay in between. CDR1 is GTSNPN, CDR2 SVGIG, per germline (reference sequence).

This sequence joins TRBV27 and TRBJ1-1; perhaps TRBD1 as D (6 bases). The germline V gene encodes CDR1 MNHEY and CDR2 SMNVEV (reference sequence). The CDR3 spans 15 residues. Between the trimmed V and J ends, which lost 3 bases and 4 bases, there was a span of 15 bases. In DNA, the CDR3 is TGTGCCAGCAGTTTCCAACGGGGGGCCTTCACTGAAGCTTTCTTT. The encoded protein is CASSFQRGAFTEAFF.

The CDR3 region is CAWSVTPEFATNEKLFF. CDR3 sequence (DNA): TGTGCCTGGAGTGTGACACCCGAATTTGCAACTAATGAAAAACTGTTTTTT. V is TRBV30 and J is TRBJ1-4; the D is unclear. The CDR3 sequence is 17 residues long. The V and J ends lost 0 bases and 0 bases respectively, with 14 bases between them. Germline-derived CDR1 and CDR2 are GTSNPN and SVGIG (reference sequence).

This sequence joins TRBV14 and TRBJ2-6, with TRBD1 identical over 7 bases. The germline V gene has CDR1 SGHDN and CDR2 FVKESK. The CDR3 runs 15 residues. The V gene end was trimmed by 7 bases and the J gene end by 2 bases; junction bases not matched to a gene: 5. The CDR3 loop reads CASNRGLAGANVLTF. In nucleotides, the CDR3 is TGTGCCAGCAACAGGGGATTGGCTGGGGCCAACGTCCTGACTTTC.